The rows below give T cell receptor beta chains drawn from one sample of a study of Ad26.COV2.S vaccination and SARS-CoV-2 variants. Profiled with immunoSEQ multiplex PCR; TCRdb holds only in-frame clones, not every one. The sample yields more than 300,000 clones, around 90% seen once. The specimen comprised peripheral blood, sampled in a trial of Ad26.COV2.S vaccine versus placebo. The source is a person between 18 and 65 years old who received the Ad26.COV2.S COVID-19 vaccine or a placebo. Each CDR3 is given with its conserved first and last residue. A D gene is named only where the DNA matches it firmly. Where a row states a size, it is once, few, many or the class of an expanded clone; other rows omit it.

clone_size d_call j_call cdr3_length v_call cdr3_aa cdr3_nt
NA TRBD1 TRBJ2-7 14 TRBV15 CATSGRTGNYEQYF TGTGCCACCAGCGGAAGGACAGGAAACTACGAGCAGTACTTC
NA TRBD1 TRBJ1-6 16 TRBV4-3 CASSQDPGQGGSPLHF TGCGCCAGCAGCCAAGACCCCGGACAGGGGGGGTCACCCCTCCACTTT
NA TRBD2 TRBJ2-1 14 TRBV18 CASSVGGSNWEQFF TGTGCCAGCTCCGTGGGAGGGTCGAATTGGGAGCAGTTCTTC
NA NA TRBJ2-2 11 TRBV30 CATDRTGELFF TGTGCCACCGACAGGACCGGGGAGCTGTTTTTT
NA NA TRBJ1-2 13 TRBV28 CASSSAPNYGYTF TGTGCCAGCAGTTCGGCTCCTAACTATGGCTACACCTTC
NA NA TRBJ1-1 13 TRBV30 CAWNGGTDTEAFF TGTGCCTGGAATGGGGGGACGGACACTGAAGCTTTCTTT
NA NA TRBJ1-6 15 TRBV19 CASQNGDTYNSPLHF TGTGCCAGTCAAAACGGAGACACCTATAATTCACCCCTCCACTTT
NA NA TRBJ1-5 15 TRBV19 CASHEGQSSNQPQHF TGTGCCAGTCACGAAGGCCAGAGTAGCAATCAGCCCCAGCATTTT
NA NA TRBJ1-4 15 TRBV3-1/TRBV3-2 CASSEGGGPPEKLFF TGTGCCAGCAGCGAAGGGGGGGGGCCCCCCGAAAAACTGTTTTTT
NA NA TRBJ1-1 14 TRBV28 CASSLYGGAGEAFF TGTGCCAGCAGTTTATATGGGGGGGCAGGTGAAGCTTTCTTT
once TRBD2 TRBJ2-1 11 TRBV6-2/TRBV6-3 CASSILAERVF TGTGCCAGCAGCATACTAGCGGAGAGGGTCTTC
NA NA TRBJ1-5 16 TRBV19 CASSIGRQDSNQPQHF TGTGCCAGTAGTATAGGGCGCCAGGATAGCAATCAGCCCCAGCATTTT
NA NA TRBJ1-2 13 TRBV10-2 CASGDTPWSDYTF TGCGCCAGCGGGGACACACCGTGGAGCGACTACACCTTC
NA NA TRBJ1-3 15 TRBV2 CASSEGRVSGNTIYF TGTGCCAGCAGTGAGGGCAGGGTCTCTGGAAACACCATATATTTT
NA NA TRBJ2-3 14 TRBV7-3 CASSLTDNTDTQYF TGTGCCAGCAGCTTAACTGACAACACAGATACGCAGTATTTT
NA NA TRBJ2-1 15 TRBV2 CASSLTGTGYNEQFF TGTGCCAGCAGTTTAACCGGGACGGGGTACAATGAGCAGTTCTTC
once NA TRBJ1-1 13 TRBV11-2 CASSLQGNTEAFF TGTGCCAGCAGCTTGCAGGGGAACACTGAAGCTTTCTTT
NA NA TRBJ2-2 15 TRBV5-6 CASRFGGVNTGELFF TGTGCCAGCAGGTTCGGGGGCGTGAACACCGGGGAGCTGTTTTTT
NA TRBD1 TRBJ1-6 15 TRBV30 CAWSVPGQGTSPLHF TGTGCCTGGAGTGTACCCGGACAGGGGACTTCACCCCTCCACTTT
NA TRBD1 TRBJ1-1 16 TRBV19 CASSTRRDRGGTEAFF TGTGCCAGTAGTACAAGAAGGGACAGGGGTGGTACTGAAGCTTTCTTT
NA NA TRBJ1-5 14 TRBV18 CASSPNLIGQPQHF TGTGCCAGCTCACCAAACCTAATAGGTCAGCCCCAGCATTTT
once NA TRBJ1-3 15 TRBV9 CASSVAIQNGNTIYF TGTGCCAGCAGCGTAGCTATTCAGAATGGAAACACCATATATTTT
NA NA TRBJ2-2 15 TRBV6-6 CASSRFPSGTGELFF TGTGCCAGCAGTCGATTCCCATCAGGCACCGGGGAGCTGTTTTTT
NA TRBD1 TRBJ1-1 11 TRBV12-3/TRBV12-4 CASSRTGGAFF TGTGCCAGCAGTAGGACAGGGGGGGCTTTCTTT
NA NA TRBJ2-2 14 TRBV6-6 CATQNGGGTGELFF TGTGCCACCCAAAATGGAGGGGGCACCGGGGAGCTGTTTTTT
NA NA TRBJ1-1 13 TRBV12-5 CASGLSSTTEAFF TGTGCTAGTGGTTTAAGCTCCACCACTGAAGCTTTCTTT
NA TRBD1 TRBJ1-4 18 TRBV18 CASSPPPTGAGANEKLFF TGTGCCAGCTCACCACCCCCGACAGGGGCCGGGGCTAATGAAAAACTGTTTTTT
few TRBD1 TRBJ1-2 16 TRBV10-3 CAISYTDRLTNYGYTF TGTGCCATCAGCTACACGGACAGGCTAACTAACTATGGCTACACCTTC
NA NA TRBJ2-1 14 TRBV11-3 CASSTSGTVREQFF TGTGCCAGCAGCACCTCCGGGACCGTCCGGGAGCAGTTCTTC
NA NA TRBJ1-6 15 TRBV5-1 CASSSLNGGDSPLHF TGCGCCAGCAGCTCCCTGAATGGGGGCGATTCACCCCTCCACTTT
NA NA TRBJ2-7 15 TRBV7-9 CASSFRGTRSYEQYF TGTGCCAGCAGCTTCAGGGGTACCCGCTCCTACGAGCAGTACTTC
NA NA TRBJ2-1 13 TRBV19 CASSIVGYNEQFF TGTGCCAGTAGTATAGTTGGGTACAATGAGCAGTTCTTC
NA TRBD1 TRBJ2-5 15 TRBV20-1 CSASSAGGNTETQYF TGCAGTGCTAGTTCGGCAGGGGGCAATACGGAGACCCAGTACTTC
NA NA TRBJ1-5 22 TRBV19 CASSIDLSSGDFASYSNQPQHF TGTGCCAGTAGTATAGATCTATCTTCGGGGGACTTTGCCTCCTATAGCAATCAGCCCCAGCATTTT
NA NA TRBJ2-7 15 TRBV5-1 CASSLENAKPYEQYF TGCGCCAGCAGCTTGGAGAACGCGAAACCTTACGAGCAGTACTTC
NA NA TRBJ2-7 13 TRBV7-2 CASTTPGTYEQYF TGTGCCAGCACCACCCCCGGGACTTACGAGCAGTACTTC
NA NA TRBJ1-1 11 TRBV6-5 CASSRSTEAFF TGTGCCAGCAGCCGGAGCACTGAAGCTTTCTTT
NA TRBD2 TRBJ2-1 15 TRBV11-2 CASSLRSGGYNEQFF TGTGCCAGCAGCTTACGAAGCGGGGGATACAATGAGCAGTTCTTC
NA TRBD1 TRBJ1-1 16 TRBV7-2 CASSFAGTGLGTEAFF TGTGCCAGCAGCTTCGCCGGGACAGGGTTGGGAACTGAAGCTTTCTTT
NA NA TRBJ1-3 15 TRBV7-9 CASSSLRDFGNTIYF TGTGCCAGCAGCTCCCTCCGGGACTTTGGAAACACCATATATTTT